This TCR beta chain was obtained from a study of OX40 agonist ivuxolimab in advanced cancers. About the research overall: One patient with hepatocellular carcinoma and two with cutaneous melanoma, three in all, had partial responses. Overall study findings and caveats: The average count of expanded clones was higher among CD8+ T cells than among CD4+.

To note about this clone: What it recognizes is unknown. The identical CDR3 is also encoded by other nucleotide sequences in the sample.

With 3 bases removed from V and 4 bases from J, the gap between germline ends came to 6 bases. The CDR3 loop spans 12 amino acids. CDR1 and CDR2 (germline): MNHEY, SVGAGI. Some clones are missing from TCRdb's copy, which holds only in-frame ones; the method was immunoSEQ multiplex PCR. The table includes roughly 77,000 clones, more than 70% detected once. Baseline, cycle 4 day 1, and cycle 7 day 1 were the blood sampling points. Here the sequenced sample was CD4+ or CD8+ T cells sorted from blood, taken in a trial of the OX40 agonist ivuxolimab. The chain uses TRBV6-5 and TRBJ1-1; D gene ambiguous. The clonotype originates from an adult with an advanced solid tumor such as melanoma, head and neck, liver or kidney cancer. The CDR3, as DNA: TGTGCCAGCAGTTATGGTGGCACTGAAGCTTTCTTT. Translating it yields CASSYGGTEAFF.